This record concerns one TCR beta chain sequence. The target antigen is unknown. The protocol was immunoSEQ multiplex PCR, while the TCRdb copy is restricted to in-frame clones and leaves out a portion. The sample lists about 83,000 clones, approximately 90% seen once, with approximately 0.43% in the top ten. The record originates from a study of OX40 agonist ivuxolimab in advanced cancers. Overall study context: Patients received intravenous ivuxolimab every 2 weeks at 0.01 to 10 mg/kg. Those enrolled were about 82% male, with a mean age of about 60 years and ages from roughly 20 to 85. Whole-study findings and limits: Individuals who were partial responders at 0.1-3.0 mg/kg had clonal expansion that ranked among the lowest.

This sequence was found in an adult with an advanced solid tumor such as melanoma, head and neck, liver or kidney cancer. The source was CD4+ or CD8+ T cells sorted from blood, collected in a trial of the OX40 agonist ivuxolimab.

In DNA, the CDR3 is TGTGCCAGTAGTGTAACAGGGGATAGCAATCAGCCCCAGCATTTT. It encodes CASSVTGDSNQPQHF. The chain has TRBV19 and TRBJ1-5, with 7 positions matching TRBD1. Trimming took 5 bases from V and 0 from J; bases not matched to a gene: 4. Looked up from germline, CDR1 is LNHDA and CDR2 is SQIVND (reference sequence). The CDR3 has 15 amino acids.